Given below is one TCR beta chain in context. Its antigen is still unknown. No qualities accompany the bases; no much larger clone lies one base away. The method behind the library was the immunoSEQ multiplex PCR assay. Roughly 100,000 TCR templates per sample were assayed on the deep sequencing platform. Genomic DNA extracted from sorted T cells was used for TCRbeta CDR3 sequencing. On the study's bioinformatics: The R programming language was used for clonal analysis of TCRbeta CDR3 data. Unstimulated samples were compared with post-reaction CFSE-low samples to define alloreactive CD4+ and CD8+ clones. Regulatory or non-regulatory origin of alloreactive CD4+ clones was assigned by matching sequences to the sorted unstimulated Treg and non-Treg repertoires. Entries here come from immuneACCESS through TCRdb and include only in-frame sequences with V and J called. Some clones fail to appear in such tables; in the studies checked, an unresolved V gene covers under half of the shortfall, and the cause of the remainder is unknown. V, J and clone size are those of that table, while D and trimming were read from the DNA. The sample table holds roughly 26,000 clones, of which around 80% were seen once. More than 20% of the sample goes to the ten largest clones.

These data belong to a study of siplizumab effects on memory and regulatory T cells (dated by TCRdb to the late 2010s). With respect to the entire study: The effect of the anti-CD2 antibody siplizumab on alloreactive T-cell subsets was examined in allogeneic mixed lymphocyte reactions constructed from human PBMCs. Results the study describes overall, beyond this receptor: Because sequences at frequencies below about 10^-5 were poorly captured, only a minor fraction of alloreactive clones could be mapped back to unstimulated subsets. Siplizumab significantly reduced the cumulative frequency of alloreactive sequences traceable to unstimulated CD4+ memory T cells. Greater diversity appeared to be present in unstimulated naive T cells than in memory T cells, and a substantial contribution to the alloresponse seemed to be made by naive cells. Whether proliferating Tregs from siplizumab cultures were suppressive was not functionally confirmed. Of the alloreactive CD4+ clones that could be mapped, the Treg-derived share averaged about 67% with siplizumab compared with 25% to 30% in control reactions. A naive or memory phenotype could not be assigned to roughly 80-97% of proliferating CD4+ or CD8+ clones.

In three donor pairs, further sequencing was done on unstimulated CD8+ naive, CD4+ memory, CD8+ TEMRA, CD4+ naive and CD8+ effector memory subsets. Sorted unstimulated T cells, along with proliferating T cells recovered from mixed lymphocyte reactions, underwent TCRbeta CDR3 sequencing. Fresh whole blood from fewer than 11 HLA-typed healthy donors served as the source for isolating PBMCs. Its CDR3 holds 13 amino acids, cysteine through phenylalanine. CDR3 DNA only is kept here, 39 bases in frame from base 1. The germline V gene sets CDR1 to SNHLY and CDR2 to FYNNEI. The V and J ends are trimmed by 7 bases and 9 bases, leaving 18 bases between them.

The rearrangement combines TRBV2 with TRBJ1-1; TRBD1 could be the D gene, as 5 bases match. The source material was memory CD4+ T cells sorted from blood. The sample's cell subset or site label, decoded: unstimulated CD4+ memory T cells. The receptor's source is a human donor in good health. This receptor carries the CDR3 CASNPITGRQAFF. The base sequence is TGTGCCAGCAACCCCATCACAGGAAGGCAAGCTTTCTTT.